This TCR beta chain is drawn from a study of T cell responses to AZD1222 COVID-19 vaccine. The data were produced by immunoSEQ multiplex PCR, yet TCRdb's version contains in-frame clones alone and is incomplete. The table has around 120,000 clones, around 90% seen once; the top ten hold roughly a sixth. On this clone itself: Its antigen remains unknown.

The study's findings and limits: CD4 TCRs covered the whole spike, strongest at regions 160-218 and 743-854. Vaccination with two AZD1222 doses was followed by a rise in Spike-specific TCR breadth and depth.

Sample: peripheral blood, taken on day 0 of MenACWY control vaccination. The receptor was isolated from an adult in good health.

The CDR3 nucleotides are TGTGCCAGCAGCCACCAGTATCCGGACAACGAGCAGTACTTC. Translation gives CASSHQYPDNEQYF. V usage is TRBV3-1 (or the pseudogene TRBV3-2) and J usage is TRBJ2-7, with D maybe TRBD1 (5 bases). CDR1 LGHDT and CDR2 YNNKEL come from the germline V gene (reference sequence). V was cut by 3 bases and J by 5 bases, with 14 bases left in between. This CDR3 region has 14 residues.